The 21 T cell receptor beta chains given below trace back to one sample, sequenced in a study of blood T cells in healthy people across ages. It was with a sample-barcoded 5' primer and a J-beta primer mix that a second PCR of roughly 7 to 12 cycles was run. TCRdb re-analysed the 5' RACE reads in MiXCR, keeping a single row per CDR3 protein. The sample contains about 1.8 million distinct CDR3 sequences, around half of which appear only once. The material sequenced was blood. The origin of the receptors is a woman in her forties in good health.

The rearrangement joins TRBV6-5 to TRBJ1-2; D is uncertain. This CDR3 is 13 amino acids long. V was clipped by 5 bases and J by 4 bases, with 11 bases between them. CDR1 MNHEY and CDR2 SVGAGI come from the germline V gene. CDR3 sequence (DNA): TGTGCCAGCAGTGACGAGGGAGGCTATGGCTACACCTTC. This translates into CASSDEGGYGYTF.

The chain couples TRBV6-2 or TRBV6-3 to TRBJ2-1; TRBD2 matches at 10 bases. Germline assignment: CDR1 MNHEY and CDR2 SVGEGT. There are 16 residues in the CDR3. With V trimmed by 2 bases and J by 7 bases, 8 bases remained unmatched. The chain's CDR3 is CASSYLLAGPDNEQFF. CDR3 coding DNA: TGTGCCAGCAGTTACCTACTAGCGGGGCCGGATAATGAGCAGTTCTTC.

Points on this clonotype: One end of the junction is discordant with germline, which a read error may explain. The chain joins TRBV7-9 to TRBJ1-5; perhaps TRBD1 as D (6 bases). Looked up from germline, CDR1 is SEHNR and CDR2 is FQNEAQ (reference sequence). This CDR3 contains 13 residues. CDR3 residues: CASGDRHNQPQHF. The CDR3 DNA reads TGCGCCAGCGGCGACAGGCACAATCAGCCCCAGCATTTT.

Regarding this clonotype: This CDR3 is missing its conserved last phenylalanine or tryptophan, likely due to a read error. The chain has TRBV7-2 and TRBJ2-5, with TRBD2 matching over 8 bases. Trimming cost V 1 base and J 11 bases; bases outside gene matches: 6. CDR1 SGHTA and CDR2 FQGNSA come from the germline V gene. The CDR3 sequence is 13 residues long. The CDR3 sequence: CASSLDWRGEQYV. The CDR3 region has the DNA TGTGCCAGCAGCTTAGATTGGCGGGGGGAACAGTACGTC.

The chain combines TRBV7-2 with TRBJ1-1; the D is unclear. V lost 4 bases and J lost 1, with 16 bases in between. The CDR3 length is 16 residues. CDR1 and CDR2 from the germline V gene are SGHTA and FQGNSA. The CDR3 region is CASSSLVRERNTEAFF. DNA for the CDR3: TGTGCCAGCAGCTCTCTCGTTAGGGAGAGGAACACTGAAGCTTTCTTT.

This clonotype came up a few times. The rearrangement uses TRBV7-2 and TRBJ2-3; a possible D gene is TRBD2 (5 bases). This CDR3 contains 15 residues. CDR1 is SGHTA, CDR2 FQGNSA, per germline. Trimming removed 2 bases from V and 1 base from J, with 10 bases in between. CDR3 sequence reads: CASSLLAIRTDTQYF. DNA of the CDR3: TGTGCCAGCAGCTTACTAGCCATACGCACAGATACGCAGTATTTT. The entire variable domain, with the rest obtained from reference TRBV7-2 and TRBJ2-3, is as follows: GAGVSQSPSNKVTEKGKDVELRCDPISGHTALYWYRQSLGQGLEFLIYFQGNSAPDKSGLPSDRFSAERTGGSVSTLTIQRTQQEDSAVYLCASSLLAIRTDTQYFGPGTRLTVL.

This chain links TRBV6-5 with TRBJ1-6; 8 nucleotides align to TRBD1. Germline V gene sequence: CDR1 MNHEY, CDR2 SVGAGI. The CDR3 is 14 residues long. J lost 7 bases, V lost 7 bases, and 6 bases had no gene match. The chain's CDR3 is CASMDRVKNSPLHF. CDR3 in DNA: TGTGCCAGCATGGACAGGGTGAAAAATTCACCCCTCCACTTT.

The chain carries TRBV7-2 and TRBJ2-7, with D uncertain. Germline assignment: CDR1 SGHTA and CDR2 FQGNSA. This CDR3 is 16 amino acids long. With 7 bases removed from V and 0 bases from J, the gap between germline ends came to 19 bases. The CDR3 DNA follows: TGTGCCAGCAACCCTGAGGTGGCCAAGAGCTCCTACGAGCAGTACTTC. Encoded protein: CASNPEVAKSSYEQYF.

This chain links TRBV28 with TRBJ2-4; 8 bases are shared with TRBD1. The J call is uncertain, as TRBJ2-7 better fits the DNA end. This CDR3 has 15 amino acids. CDR1 is MDHEN, CDR2 SYDVKM, per germline. The CDR3 DNA sequence: TGTGCCAGCAGTGCAACGGGACAGGTGACCTACGAGCAGTACTTC. Amino acid sequence: CASSATGQVTYEQYF.

J is TRBJ2-6 and V is TRBV28; D is perhaps TRBD2 (6 bases). The ends were cut back, 6 bases at V and 0 bases at J, with 18 bases in the middle. There are 18 residues in the CDR3. The germline V gene has CDR1 MDHEN and CDR2 SYDVKM. The CDR3 region is CASRDLGGISSGANVLTF. The CDR3 nucleotides read TGTGCCAGCAGAGATCTTGGCGGGATTAGCTCTGGGGCCAACGTCCTGACTTTC.

The chain combines TRBV15 with TRBJ1-5; 8 bases agree with TRBD1. V shed 9 bases and J 5 bases; nucleotides not matched to a gene: 9. The CDR3 runs 14 residues. Germline CDR1 and CDR2: LNHNV and YYDKDF (reference sequence). The CDR3 loop reads CATNPRGQDQPQHF. CDR3 coding DNA: TGTGCCACGAACCCCAGGGGGCAAGATCAGCCCCAGCATTTT.

CDR3 sequence reads: CASRSPKGQGGPGEQFF. The CDR3 coding sequence is TGTGCCAGCAGATCACCCAAGGGGCAGGGCGGTCCAGGGGAGCAGTTCTTC. V is TRBV12-3 or TRBV12-4 and J is TRBJ2-1, with D perhaps matching TRBD1 (5 bases). The CDR3 has 17 amino acids. V was pared by 6 bases and J by 10 bases, with 28 bases between.

The V call is TRBV11-2, the J call TRBJ2-3; tentatively, D is TRBD2 (6 bases). CDR1 is SGHAT and CDR2 is FQNNGV in the germline V gene. V was shortened by 2 bases and J by 3 bases, with 12 bases between the two germline ends. The CDR3 contains 15 residues. In DNA form, the CDR3 reads TGTGCCAGCAGCTTACAAAAACTAGCTACAGATACGCAGTATTTT. Its translation: CASSLQKLATDTQYF.

This clonotype was observed a handful of times. J is TRBJ1-1 and V is TRBV20-1; D is ambiguous. V shed 0 bases and J shed 11 bases, with 13 bases lying between them. The CDR3 has 12 amino acids. CDR1 is DFQATT and CDR2 is SNEGSKA in the germline V gene (reference sequence). CDR3: CSARDPGFGAFF. As DNA, the CDR3 is TGCAGTGCTAGAGATCCGGGGTTCGGCGCTTTCTTT.

V and J are TRBV5-6 and TRBJ1-2; D unresolved. The CDR3 consists of 11 residues. Germline V gives CDR1 SGHDT, CDR2 YYEEEE. With 4 bases removed from V and 5 bases from J, the gap between germline ends came to 6 bases. The CDR3 region is CASSGEYGYTF. CDR3 in DNA: TGTGCCAGCAGCGGGGAGTATGGCTACACCTTC.

This chain links TRBV5-8 with TRBJ1-1, with 7 positions matching TRBD1. Germline V gene data show CDR1 as SGHTS and CDR2 as YDEGEE. V shed 5 bases and J 5 bases; nucleotides not matched to a gene: 6. This CDR3 has 13 residues. CDR3 sequence: CASRSDRVTEAFF. CDR3 nucleotide sequence: TGTGCCAGCAGATCTGACAGGGTGACTGAAGCTTTCTTT.

V gene TRBV4-2 combines with J gene TRBJ1-4; D not certain. V lost 2 bases, J lost 4 bases, and 14 bases lay in between. This CDR3 region has 16 residues. CDR1 and CDR2 from the germline V gene are LGHNA and YNFKEQ. The CDR3 bases are TGTGCCAGCAGCCAAACTATCCAGGCGAATAATGAAAAACTGTTTTTT. It translates to CASSQTIQANNEKLFF.

This CDR3 reads CAITEQGKETQYF. The CDR3 nucleotides read TGTGCCATCACAGAGCAGGGAAAAGAGACCCAGTACTTC. V and J are TRBV6-2 or TRBV6-3 and TRBJ2-5; TRBD1 is a possible D gene (5 bases). The CDR3 runs 13 residues. Trimming stripped 10 bases from V and 3 bases from J, with 15 bases between. The germline V gene has CDR1 MNHEY and CDR2 SVGEGT.

V gene TRBV2 combines with J gene TRBJ2-7; tentative D call: TRBD2 (6 bases). V lost 11 bases and J 2 bases, leaving 19 bases between the germline ends. This CDR3 has 14 residues. The germline V gene encodes CDR1 SNHLY and CDR2 FYNNEI. The CDR3 reads CAVSSARSTYEQYF. DNA of the CDR3: TGTGCCGTGTCTAGCGCCCGGAGCACCTACGAGCAGTACTTC.

The chain employs TRBV7-9 and TRBJ2-7, with D unclear. In germline, CDR1 is SEHNR, CDR2 FQNEAQ (reference sequence). The CDR3 extends over 14 amino acids. V was pared by 3 bases and J by 0 bases, with 9 bases between. CDR3 region: CASSLGMGSYEQYF. The CDR3 DNA sequence: TGTGCCAGCAGCTTGGGGATGGGCTCCTACGAGCAGTACTTC.

The chain recombines TRBV20-1 with TRBJ1-1; TRBD1 aligns across 7 bases. The V gene's germline CDR1 is DFQATT and CDR2 SNEGSKA (reference sequence). The CDR3 is 13 amino acids. After removal of 5 bases from V and 0 bases from J, the junction contained 3 bases not matched to a gene. The DNA for the CDR3 is TGCAGTGCTCTAGGGGGCCTGAACACTGAAGCTTTCTTT. It yields the protein CSALGGLNTEAFF.